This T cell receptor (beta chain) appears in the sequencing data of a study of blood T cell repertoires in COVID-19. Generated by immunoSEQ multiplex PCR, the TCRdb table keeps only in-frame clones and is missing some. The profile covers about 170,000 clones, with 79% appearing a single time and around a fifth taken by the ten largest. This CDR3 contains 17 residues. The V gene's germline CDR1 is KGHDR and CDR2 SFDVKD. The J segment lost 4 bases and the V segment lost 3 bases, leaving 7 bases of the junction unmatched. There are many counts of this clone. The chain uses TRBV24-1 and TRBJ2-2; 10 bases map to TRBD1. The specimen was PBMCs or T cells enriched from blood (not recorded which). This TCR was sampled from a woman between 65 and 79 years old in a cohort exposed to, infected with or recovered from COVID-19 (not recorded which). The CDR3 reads CATSDALGTGVTGELFF. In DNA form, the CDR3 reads TGTGCCACCAGTGATGCGCTCGGGACAGGGGTCACCGGGGAGCTGTTTTTT.